These 26 T cell receptor beta chains were sequenced from one sample in a study of PD-1 blockade in classical Hodgkin lymphoma (TCRdb year 2020). Interpreted using the paper, the time point label stands for: cycle 2 day 1 (C2D1) of nivolumab. Relapse after autologous stem cell transplantation had occurred in all trial patients, and cohorts A, B and C were distinguished by prior brentuximab vedotin exposure. The protocol used for the library was the immunoSEQ multiplex PCR assay. Drawn from immuneACCESS, this table holds only the in-frame rearrangements with V and J called that TCRdb kept. Clones are partly lost; checked studies trace under half to an unresolved V gene and leave the rest unexplained. The sample table shows fewer than 4,500 clones, and roughly three fifths are seen once. The ten largest make up approximately 9.5% of the sample. This specimen was peripheral blood mononuclear cells (PBMCs), taken before the second cycle of nivolumab. The receptors originated from a human donor with classical Hodgkin lymphoma.

This chain connects TRBV2 to TRBJ1-1; the match to TRBD1 covers 8 bases. The CDR3 has 13 amino acids. In germline, CDR1 is SNHLY, CDR2 FYNNEI. The trim removed 6 bases at V and 7 bases at J, leaving 7 bases unmatched. The CDR3 sequence is CASSDRGMGEAFF. The DNA of the CDR3 is TGTGCCAGCAGCGACAGGGGAATGGGTGAAGCTTTCTTT.

V is TRBV5-6 and J is TRBJ2-2, with 9 positions matching TRBD1. CDR3 length: 15 amino acids. The germline V gene encodes CDR1 SGHDT and CDR2 YYEEEE. The trim removed 3 bases at V and 6 bases at J, leaving 6 bases unmatched. As DNA, the CDR3 is TGTGCCAGCAGCTCCCCGGACAGGGGAGCCGGGGAGCTGTTTTTT. Translating gives CASSSPDRGAGELFF.

V usage is TRBV28 and J usage is TRBJ2-1, with TRBD2 as a possible D gene (6 bases). V lost 6 bases, J lost 9 bases, and 21 bases lay in between. The CDR3 is made up of 15 amino acids. The germline CDR1 and CDR2 sequences are MDHEN and SYDVKM. This CDR3 is CASSPRGEAKLEQFF. As DNA, the CDR3 is TGTGCCAGCAGCCCGCGGGGTGAGGCGAAACTTGAGCAGTTCTTC. The entire variable domain, with the rest obtained from reference TRBV28 and TRBJ2-1, is as follows: DVKVTQSSRYLVKRTGEKVFLECVQDMDHENMFWYRQDPGLGLRLIYFSYDVKMKEKGDIPEGYSVSREKKERFSLILESASTNQTSMYLCASSPRGEAKLEQFFGPGTRLTVL.

The rearrangement joins TRBV5-5 to TRBJ2-2, with no clear D. The CDR3 runs 12 residues. The germline V gene encodes CDR1 SGHKS and CDR2 YYEKEE (reference sequence). With 4 bases removed from V and 6 bases from J, the gap between germline ends came to 7 bases. The CDR3 DNA sequence: TGTGCCAGCAGCCCCAACCCCGGGGAGCTGTTTTTT. The encoded protein is CASSPNPGELFF.

This clone was seen only once. The rearrangement joins TRBV7-2 to TRBJ2-5; maybe TRBD2 (5 bases). The CDR3 has 14 amino acids. The germline V and J ends were trimmed by 4 bases and 3 bases, with 12 bases remaining between them. Germline values: CDR1 SGHTA, CDR2 FQGNSA. The CDR3 DNA reads as TGTGCCAGCAGCTCAGAGAGCGGAGAAGAGACCCAGTACTTC. This codes for CASSSESGEETQYF.

This rearrangement joins TRBV19 to TRBJ1-3; tentative D call: TRBD1 (5 bases). This CDR3 spans 15 amino acids. The germline CDR1 and CDR2 sequences are LNHDA and SQIVND (reference sequence). The germline V and J ends were trimmed by 3 bases and 2 bases, with 11 bases remaining between them. The CDR3 DNA follows: TGTGCCAGTAGTATGGGGACGGGGGCTGGAAACACCATATATTTT. Translated: CASSMGTGAGNTIYF.

The table lists this clone with a few counts. The V call is TRBV5-4, the J call TRBJ2-3, with no clear D. The CDR3 consists of 15 residues. Germline V gene lookup returns CDR1 SGHNT and CDR2 YYREEE (reference sequence). V lost 5 bases, J lost 1 base, and 14 bases lay in between. The CDR3 DNA is TGTGCCAGCAGTCAGGAAGGTGTAGGCACAGATACGCAGTATTTT. It codes for CASSQEGVGTDTQYF.

The rearrangement links TRBV11-2 to TRBJ2-7; no definite D call. Trimming took off 4 bases at V and 3 bases at J, with 7 bases between the two ends. Per germline, CDR1 SGHAT and CDR2 FQNNGV. There are 12 residues in the CDR3. CDR3 loop: CASSSKHYEQYF. CDR3 nucleotides: TGTGCCAGCAGCTCAAAGCACTACGAGCAGTACTTC.

This clone was counted only a few times. The V and J genes are TRBV7-3 and TRBJ1-3; the D gene is possibly TRBD1 (5 bases). V dropped 2 bases and J dropped 1 base, with 24 bases sitting between them. This CDR3 contains 20 residues. The germline gives CDR1 SGHTA, CDR2 FQGTGA. CDR3 region: CASSLGPRGREAGSGNTIYF. Written as DNA, the CDR3 is TGTGCCAGCAGCTTAGGACCTAGGGGCAGGGAGGCTGGTTCTGGAAACACCATATATTTT.

The chain's CDR3 is CASSQAERSTQYF. The CDR3 nucleotides are TGTGCCAGCAGCCAAGCGGAGAGGAGTACGCAGTATTTT. This chain uses TRBV14 with TRBJ2-3; D is uncertain. Germline V CDR1 and CDR2: SGHDN, FVKESK. The CDR3 totals 13 residues. V was shortened by 1 base and J by 8 bases, with 10 bases between the two germline ends.

This clone is classed as large. The rearrangement joins TRBV27 to TRBJ2-7, with 13 bases aligning to TRBD2. The junction had 8 bases not matched to a gene; V was cut back by 2 bases and J by 4 bases. The CDR3 contains 17 residues. Germline-derived CDR1 and CDR2 are MNHEY and SMNVEV (reference sequence). The CDR3 sequence: CASSLRGTSGRAYEQYF. CDR3 nucleotides: TGTGCCAGCAGTTTAAGAGGTACTAGCGGGAGGGCTTACGAGCAGTACTTC.

This clone appeared a few times. The chain combines TRBV5-5 with TRBJ2-7; TRBD1 is a possible D gene (6 bases). This CDR3 spans 16 amino acids. Germline assignment: CDR1 SGHKS and CDR2 YYEKEE (reference sequence). The ends were cut back, 0 bases at V and 3 bases at J, with 16 bases in the middle. CDR3 loop: CASSLVGSGANYEQYF. CDR3 coding DNA: TGTGCCAGCAGCTTGGTGGGGTCAGGGGCGAACTACGAGCAGTACTTC.

The V and J genes are TRBV30 and TRBJ1-3, with a possible D match to TRBD1 (5 bases). The V end was cut by 2 bases, the J end by 4 bases, with 12 bases between. Germline assignment: CDR1 GTSNPN and CDR2 SVGIG (reference sequence). The CDR3 is made up of 14 amino acids. Here the CDR3 reads CAWSSGGVGNTIYF. The CDR3 DNA reads TGTGCCTGGAGTTCCGGAGGGGTCGGAAACACCATATATTTT.

This chain uses TRBV7-6 with TRBJ1-1; 7 bases map to TRBD1. V dropped 5 bases and J dropped 7; count of bases not matched to a gene: 10. Germline CDR1 reads SGHVS; CDR2 reads FNYEAQ. The CDR3 is made up of 14 amino acids. CDR3 in DNA: TGTGCCAGCAGCCAGAACAGGGGATCGATTGAAGCTTTCTTT. This sequence encodes CASSQNRGSIEAFF.

The gene calls are TRBV4-3 and TRBJ1-5; D unresolved. The CDR3 has 14 residues. CDR1 is LGHNA, CDR2 YSLEER, per germline. V lost 4 bases to trimming and J lost 4 bases, with 11 bases between them. CDR3 DNA sequence: TGCGCCAGCAGCCCCCAAGCGGGGAATCAGCCCCAGCATTTT. This translates into CASSPQAGNQPQHF.

The chain uses TRBV29-1 and TRBJ2-3; 7 nucleotides line up with TRBD1. Looked up from germline, CDR1 is SQVTM and CDR2 is ANQGSEA. Trimming at V came to 6 bases and at J to 6 bases, leaving 3 bases not matched to a gene. This CDR3 has 11 amino acids. As DNA, the CDR3 is TGCAGCGTAGGCAGGGGGGATACGCAGTATTTT. It encodes CSVGRGDTQYF.

The V gene is TRBV10-3, the J gene TRBJ2-1, with 11 positions matching TRBD2. The CDR3 runs to 14 residues. CDR1 ENHRY and CDR2 SYGVKD come from the germline V gene. V lost 6 bases to trimming and J lost 8 bases; unmatched junction nucleotides: 6. CDR3 bases: TGTGCCATCAGGGAGACTAGCGGGACCCATGAGCAGTTCTTC. Translated: CAIRETSGTHEQFF.

This clone appeared a few times. The genes are TRBV27 and TRBJ2-3; 10 bases agree with TRBD2. The CDR3 length is 14 residues. With 7 bases clipped from V and 6 bases from J, the junction kept 7 bases outside the gene matches. Germline-derived CDR1 and CDR2 are MNHEY and SMNVEV (reference sequence). The CDR3: CASTGLASLDTQYF. The DNA for the CDR3 is TGTGCCAGCACGGGACTAGCGTCCCTCGATACGCAGTATTTT.

The chain carries TRBV4-3 and TRBJ2-1; no firm D call. In germline, CDR1 is LGHNA, CDR2 YSLEER. The CDR3 extends over 13 amino acids. Trimming took off 0 bases at V and 9 bases at J, with 9 bases between the two ends. For the CDR3, the DNA is TGCGCCAGCAGCCAAGATAGGTGGGCTGAGCAGTTCTTC. Translating it yields CASSQDRWAEQFF.

Here the CDR3 reads CASSLTGGRGEQYF. The CDR3 DNA is TGTGCCAGCAGTTTAACGGGAGGACGGGGTGAGCAGTACTTC. The chain combines TRBV27 with TRBJ2-7; 7 bases agree with TRBD2. The CDR3 runs 14 residues. Germline V gives CDR1 MNHEY, CDR2 SMNVEV (reference sequence). Losses at the gene ends were 2 bases for V and 7 bases for J; bases not matched to a gene: 8.

The chain links TRBV29-1 to TRBJ1-1; D is unresolved. This CDR3 region has 12 residues. Germline CDR1 reads SQVTM; CDR2 reads ANQGSEA. With 5 bases removed from V and 1 base from J, the gap between germline ends came to 8 bases. Here the CDR3 reads CSVSWRNTEAFF. Written as DNA, the CDR3 is TGCAGCGTTTCTTGGCGGAACACTGAAGCTTTCTTT.

The chain combines TRBV20-1 with TRBJ1-2; D not resolved. Germline V gene lookup returns CDR1 DFQATT and CDR2 SNEGSKA (reference sequence). This CDR3 comprises 10 residues. The V and J ends lost 5 bases and 6 bases respectively, with 7 bases between them. This chain's CDR3 is CSARFDGYTF. DNA for the CDR3: TGCAGTGCTCGCTTCGATGGCTACACCTTC.

The chain recombines TRBV28 with TRBJ2-3; D perhaps matches TRBD1 (5 bases). Trimming cost V 6 bases and J 1 base, with 11 bases left between them. The CDR3 consists of 14 residues. The germline CDR1 and CDR2 sequences are MDHEN and SYDVKM. In DNA, the CDR3 is TGTGCCAGCAGCCAAATCAGGGGCACAGATACGCAGTATTTT. Translated, it gives CASSQIRGTDTQYF.

The V call is TRBV25-1, the J call TRBJ2-5, with 10 nucleotides matching TRBD2. Germline V gives CDR1 MGHDK, CDR2 SYGVNS. This CDR3 contains 15 residues. V was pared by 1 base and J by 5 bases, with 4 bases of the junction left unmatched. The CDR3 here is CASSEFLAGVETQYF. DNA for the CDR3: TGTGCCAGCAGTGAATTTCTAGCGGGAGTTGAGACCCAGTACTTC.

The chain links TRBV7-9 to TRBJ2-5; D might be TRBD1 (6 bases). V gave up 7 bases and J gave up 2 bases, with 11 bases separating them. CDR3 length: 13 amino acids. Germline CDR1 SEHNR, CDR2 FQNEAQ (reference sequence). CDR3 loop: CASKDRNQETQYF. The CDR3, as DNA: TGTGCCAGCAAGGACAGAAATCAAGAGACCCAGTACTTC. The full variable domain, in which reference TRBV7-9 and TRBJ2-5 provide the parts outside the CDR3, is DTGVSQNPRHKITKRGQNVTFRCDPISEHNRLYWYRQTLGQGPEFLTYFQNEAQLEKSRLLSDRFSAERPKGSFSTLEIQRTEQGDSAMYLCASKDRNQETQYFGPGTRLLVL.

The chain uses TRBV27 and TRBJ2-1; 10 nucleotides align to TRBD2. Germline V gene lookup returns CDR1 MNHEY and CDR2 SMNVEV (reference sequence). With V trimmed by 5 bases and J by 3 bases, 22 bases remained unmatched. This CDR3 has 21 residues. CDR3 amino acids: CASSPRRGTESGRALYNEQFF. CDR3 sequence (DNA): TGTGCCAGCAGTCCCCGGAGAGGGACCGAAAGCGGGAGGGCCCTCTACAATGAGCAGTTCTTC.